The clone carrying this T cell receptor beta chain was seen ten or more times. Its antigen remains unidentified. Germline V gene lookup returns CDR1 SGHRS and CDR2 YFSETQ. Trimming removed 3 bases from V and 6 bases from J, with 10 bases in between. The CDR3 extends over 12 amino acids. These data belong to a study of regulatory T cells in long-lasting Graves disease. Documented time point: newly diagnosed GD, antithyroid drugs for less than 3 months. RNA from PBMCs was the source of the TCR library. Staff drew roughly 10 milliliters of peripheral blood into EDTA tubes. CDR3-region Arm-PCR and iRepertoire HTBI primers produced the TCR beta libraries. Each CDR3 protein gets one entry after TCRdb re-called the multiplex PCR reads with MiXCR. The sample has around 470,000 distinct CDR3 sequences, less than 15% seen once. Notes on the study in general: Favored gene segments in persistent disease were TRBV28, TRBJ1-2 and TRBJ2-5. Persistent Graves' patients showed less TCR diversity than newly diagnosed ones.

This same sample was also part of a study on T cells in Graves' hyperthyroidism and ophthalmopathy. That paper notes: Most thyroid clonotypes expanded above 0.001 were also detected in blood.

The sample here was peripheral blood mononuclear cells (PBMCs), taken at new diagnosis, from a patient treated with antithyroid drugs. The source of this sequence is a woman between 50 and 59 years old with Graves disease. The gene calls are TRBV5-1 and TRBJ2-7, with D possibly being TRBD1 (5 bases). As DNA, the CDR3 is TGCGCCAGCAGCTCGCCAGGGTCCGAGCAGTACTTC. Amino acids: CASSSPGSEQYF.